These T cell receptor beta chains were read from a single sample in a study of control samples from healthy donors and cancer patients. Measured with immunoSEQ multiplex PCR; TCRdb has only the in-frame clones, and not every one. This sample has 30,000 to 40,000 clones, with around 93% found just once. Sequencing input: PBMCs. The receptors originated from a man aged 35-49 years with colorectal cancer. Both conserved end residues are part of each CDR3. The order of the fields is J gene, D gene, V gene, CDR3 protein, CDR3 DNA. A D gene is named only where the DNA matches it firmly.

J gene: TRBJ1-3
D gene: -
V gene: TRBV11-2
CDR3 protein: CASSLDVVPGNTIYF
CDR3 DNA: TGTGCCAGCAGCTTAGATGTAGTGCCCGGAAACACCATATATTTT

J gene: TRBJ2-3
D gene: TRBD1
V gene: TRBV9
CDR3 protein: CASSVQGAADTQYF
CDR3 DNA: TGTGCCAGCAGCGTACAGGGGGCAGCAGATACGCAGTATTTT

J gene: TRBJ2-7
D gene: -
V gene: TRBV3-1/TRBV3-2
CDR3 protein: CASSRQSSYEQYF
CDR3 DNA: TGTGCCAGCAGCCGACAGAGCTCCTACGAGCAGTACTTC

J gene: TRBJ1-1
D gene: -
V gene: TRBV18
CDR3 protein: CASSPSARRGEAFF
CDR3 DNA: TGTGCCAGCTCACCGTCGGCGAGGAGAGGTGAAGCTTTCTTT

J gene: TRBJ1-5
D gene: -
V gene: TRBV19
CDR3 protein: CASSVPYQPQHF
CDR3 DNA: TGTGCCAGTAGTGTCCCCTATCAGCCCCAGCATTTT

J gene: TRBJ1-4
D gene: -
V gene: TRBV6-4
CDR3 protein: CASSAPLANATNEKLFF
CDR3 DNA: TGTGCCAGCAGTGCTCCCTTAGCCAACGCAACTAATGAAAAACTGTTTTTT

J gene: TRBJ2-3
D gene: -
V gene: TRBV6-5
CDR3 protein: CASRAWGGSTDTQYF
CDR3 DNA: TGTGCCAGCAGAGCCTGGGGGGGCAGCACAGATACGCAGTATTTT

J gene: TRBJ2-1
D gene: -
V gene: TRBV11-2
CDR3 protein: CASSPGGRGIYNEQFF
CDR3 DNA: TGTGCCAGCAGCCCAGGGGGGCGGGGGATATACAATGAGCAGTTCTTC

J gene: TRBJ1-3
D gene: -
V gene: TRBV19
CDR3 protein: CASEQGYRVGNTIYF
CDR3 DNA: TGTGCCAGTGAACAAGGTTACAGGGTTGGAAACACCATATATTTT

J gene: TRBJ1-1
D gene: -
V gene: TRBV7-8
CDR3 protein: CASSLLGGATEAFF
CDR3 DNA: TGTGCCAGCAGCTTACTGGGTGGGGCCACTGAAGCTTTCTTT